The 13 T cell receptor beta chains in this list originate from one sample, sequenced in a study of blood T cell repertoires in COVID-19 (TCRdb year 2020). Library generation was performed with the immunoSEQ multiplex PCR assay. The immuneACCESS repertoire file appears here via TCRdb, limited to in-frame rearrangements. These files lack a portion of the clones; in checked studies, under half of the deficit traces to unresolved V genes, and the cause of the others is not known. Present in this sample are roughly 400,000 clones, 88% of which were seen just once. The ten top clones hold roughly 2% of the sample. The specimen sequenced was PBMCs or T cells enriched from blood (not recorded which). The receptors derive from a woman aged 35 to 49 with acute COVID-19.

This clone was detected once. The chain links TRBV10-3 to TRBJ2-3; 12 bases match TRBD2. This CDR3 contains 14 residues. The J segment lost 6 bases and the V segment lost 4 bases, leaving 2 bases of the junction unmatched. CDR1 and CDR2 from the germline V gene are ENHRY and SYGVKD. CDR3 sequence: CAISAGTSGDTQYF. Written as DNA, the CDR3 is TGTGCCATCAGTGCCGGGACTAGCGGGGATACGCAGTATTTT.

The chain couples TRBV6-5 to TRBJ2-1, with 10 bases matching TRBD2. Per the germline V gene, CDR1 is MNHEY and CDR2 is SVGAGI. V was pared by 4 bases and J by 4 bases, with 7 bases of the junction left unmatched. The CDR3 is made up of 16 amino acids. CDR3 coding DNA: TGTGCCAGCAGTTCGGCTAGCGGGGGTACTTACAATGAGCAGTTCTTC. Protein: CASSSASGGTYNEQFF.

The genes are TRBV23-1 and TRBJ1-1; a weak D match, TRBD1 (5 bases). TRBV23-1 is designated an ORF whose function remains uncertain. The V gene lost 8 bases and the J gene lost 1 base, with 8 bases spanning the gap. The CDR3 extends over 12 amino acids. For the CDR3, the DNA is TGCGCCAGCGCCGGGGGGAACACTGAAGCTTTCTTT. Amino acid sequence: CASAGGNTEAFF.

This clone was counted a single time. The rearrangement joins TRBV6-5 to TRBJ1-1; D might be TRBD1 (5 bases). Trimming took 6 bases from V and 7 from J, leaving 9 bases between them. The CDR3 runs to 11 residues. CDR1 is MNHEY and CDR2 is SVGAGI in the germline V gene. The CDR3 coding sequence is TGTGCCAGCAGCAAGACAGTTGAAGCTTTCTTT. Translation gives CASSKTVEAFF.

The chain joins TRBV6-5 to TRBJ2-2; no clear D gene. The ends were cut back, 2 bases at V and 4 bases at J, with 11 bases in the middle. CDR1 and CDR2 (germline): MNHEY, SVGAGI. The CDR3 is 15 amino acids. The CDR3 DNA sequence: TGTGCCAGCAGTTACGTAGGAGATTCCACCGGGGAGCTGTTTTTT. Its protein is CASSYVGDSTGELFF.

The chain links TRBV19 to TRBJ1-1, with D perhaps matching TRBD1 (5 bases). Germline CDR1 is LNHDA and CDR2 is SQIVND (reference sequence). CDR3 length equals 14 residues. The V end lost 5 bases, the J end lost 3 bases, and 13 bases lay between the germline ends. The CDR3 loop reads CASSLRARDTEAFF. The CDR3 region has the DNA TGTGCCAGTAGTCTTAGGGCCAGGGACACTGAAGCTTTCTTT.

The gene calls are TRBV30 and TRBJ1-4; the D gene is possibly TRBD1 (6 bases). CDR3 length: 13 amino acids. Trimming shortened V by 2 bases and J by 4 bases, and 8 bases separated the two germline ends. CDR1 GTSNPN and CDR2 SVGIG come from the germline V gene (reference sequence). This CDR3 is CAWSKGVNEKLFF. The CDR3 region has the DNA TGTGCCTGGAGTAAGGGGGTTAATGAAAAACTGTTTTTT.

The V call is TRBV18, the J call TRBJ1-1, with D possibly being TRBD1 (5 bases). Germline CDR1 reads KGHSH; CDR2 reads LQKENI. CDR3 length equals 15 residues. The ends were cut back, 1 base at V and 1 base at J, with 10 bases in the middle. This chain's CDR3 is CASSPRQGRNTEAFF. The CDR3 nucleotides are TGTGCCAGCTCACCACGGCAGGGAAGGAACACTGAAGCTTTCTTT.

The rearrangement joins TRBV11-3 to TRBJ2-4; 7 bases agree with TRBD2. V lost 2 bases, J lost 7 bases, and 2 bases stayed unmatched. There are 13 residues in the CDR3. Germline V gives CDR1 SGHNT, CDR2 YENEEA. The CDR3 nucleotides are TGTGCCAGCAGCTTAAGCGGGGACAACATTCAGTACTTC. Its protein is CASSLSGDNIQYF.

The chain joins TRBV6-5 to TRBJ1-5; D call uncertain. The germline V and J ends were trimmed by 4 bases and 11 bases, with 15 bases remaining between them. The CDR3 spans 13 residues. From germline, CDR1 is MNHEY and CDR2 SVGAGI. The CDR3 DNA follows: TGTGCCAGCAGTTTAAAGGCCCTCGGGGCCCAGCATTTT. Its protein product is CASSLKALGAQHF.

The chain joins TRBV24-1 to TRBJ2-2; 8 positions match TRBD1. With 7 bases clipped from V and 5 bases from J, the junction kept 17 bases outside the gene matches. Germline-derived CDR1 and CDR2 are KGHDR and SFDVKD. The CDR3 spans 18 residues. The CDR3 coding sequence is TGTGCCACCAGCGGGGACAGGCACAGGGTGGGGGAAACCGGGGAGCTGTTTTTT. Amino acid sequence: CATSGDRHRVGETGELFF.

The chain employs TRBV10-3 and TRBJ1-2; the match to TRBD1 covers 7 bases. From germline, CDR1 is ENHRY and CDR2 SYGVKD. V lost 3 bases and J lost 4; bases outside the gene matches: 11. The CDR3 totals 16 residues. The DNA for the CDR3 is TGTGCCATCAGTGAATCGATGCGACAGGGTGGCTATGGCTACACCTTC. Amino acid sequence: CAISESMRQGGYGYTF.

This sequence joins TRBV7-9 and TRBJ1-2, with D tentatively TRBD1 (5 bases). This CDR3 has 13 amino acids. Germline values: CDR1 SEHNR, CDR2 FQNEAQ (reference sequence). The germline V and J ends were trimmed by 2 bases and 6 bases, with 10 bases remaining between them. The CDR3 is CASSLYQGNGYTF. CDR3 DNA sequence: TGTGCCAGCAGCTTATATCAGGGCAATGGCTACACCTTC.